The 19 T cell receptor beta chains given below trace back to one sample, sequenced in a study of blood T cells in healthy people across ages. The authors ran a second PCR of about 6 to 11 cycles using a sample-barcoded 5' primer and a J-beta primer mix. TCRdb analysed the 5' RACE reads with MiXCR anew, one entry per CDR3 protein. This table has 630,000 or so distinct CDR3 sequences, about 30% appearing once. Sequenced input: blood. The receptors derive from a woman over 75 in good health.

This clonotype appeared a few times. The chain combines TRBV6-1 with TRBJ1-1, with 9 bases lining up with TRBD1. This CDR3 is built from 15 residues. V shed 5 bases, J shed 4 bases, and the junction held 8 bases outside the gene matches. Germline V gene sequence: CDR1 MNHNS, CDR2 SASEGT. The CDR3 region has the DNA TGTGCCAGCAGTACACAGGGGGCTGGTAGCACTGAAGCTTTCTTT. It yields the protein CASSTQGAGSTEAFF.

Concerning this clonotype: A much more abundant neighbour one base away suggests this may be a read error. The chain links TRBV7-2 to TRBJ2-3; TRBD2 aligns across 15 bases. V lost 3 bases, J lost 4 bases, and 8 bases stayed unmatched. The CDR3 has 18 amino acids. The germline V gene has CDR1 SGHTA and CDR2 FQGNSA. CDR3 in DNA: TGTGCCAGCAGCTTGTCGGGACTAGCGGGGGGAAGCGCAGATACGCAGTATTTT. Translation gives CASSLSGLAGGSADTQYF.

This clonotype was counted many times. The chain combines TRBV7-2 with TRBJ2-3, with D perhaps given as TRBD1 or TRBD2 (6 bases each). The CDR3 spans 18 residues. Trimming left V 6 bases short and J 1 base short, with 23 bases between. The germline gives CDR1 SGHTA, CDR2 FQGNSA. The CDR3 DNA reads TGTGCCAGCAGTGGGGAGGTGGGGGCAGGAGCCCGCACAGATACGCAGTATTTT. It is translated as CASSGEVGAGARTDTQYF.

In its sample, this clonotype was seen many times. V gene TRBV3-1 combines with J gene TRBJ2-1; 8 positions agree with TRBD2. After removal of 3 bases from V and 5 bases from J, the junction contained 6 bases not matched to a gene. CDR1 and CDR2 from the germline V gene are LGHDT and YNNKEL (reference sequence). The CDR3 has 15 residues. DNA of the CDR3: TGTGCCAGCAGCCACTCAGCGGGGGCCAACAATGAGCAGTTCTTC. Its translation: CASSHSAGANNEQFF.

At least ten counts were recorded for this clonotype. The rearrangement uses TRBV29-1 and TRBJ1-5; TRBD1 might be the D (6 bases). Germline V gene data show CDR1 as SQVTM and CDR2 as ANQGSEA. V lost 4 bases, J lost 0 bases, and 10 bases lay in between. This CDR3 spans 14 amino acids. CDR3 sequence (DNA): TGCAGCGTTGCTCACAGGGATAGCAATCAGCCCCAGCATTTT. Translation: CSVAHRDSNQPQHF.

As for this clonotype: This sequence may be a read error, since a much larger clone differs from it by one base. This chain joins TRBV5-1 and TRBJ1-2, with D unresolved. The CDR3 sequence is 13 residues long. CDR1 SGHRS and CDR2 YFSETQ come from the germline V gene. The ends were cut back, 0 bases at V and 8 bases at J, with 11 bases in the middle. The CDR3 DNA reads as TGCGCCAGCAGCTTGGCTCCGTCTATGGGCTACACCTTC. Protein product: CASSLAPSMGYTF.

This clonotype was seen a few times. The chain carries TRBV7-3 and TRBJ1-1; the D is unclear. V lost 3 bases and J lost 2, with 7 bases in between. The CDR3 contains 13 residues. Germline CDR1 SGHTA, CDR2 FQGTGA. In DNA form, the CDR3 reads TGTGCCAGCAGCTTCTGGACCAACACTGAAGCTTTCTTT. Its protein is CASSFWTNTEAFF.

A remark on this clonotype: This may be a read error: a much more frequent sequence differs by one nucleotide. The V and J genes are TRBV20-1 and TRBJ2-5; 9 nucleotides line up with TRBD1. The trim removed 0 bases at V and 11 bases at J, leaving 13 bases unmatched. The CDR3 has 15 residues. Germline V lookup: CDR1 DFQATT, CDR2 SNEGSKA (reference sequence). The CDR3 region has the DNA TGCAGTGCTAGAGACTCACAGGGGGCTAACAATGAGCAGTACTTC. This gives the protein CSARDSQGANNEQYF.

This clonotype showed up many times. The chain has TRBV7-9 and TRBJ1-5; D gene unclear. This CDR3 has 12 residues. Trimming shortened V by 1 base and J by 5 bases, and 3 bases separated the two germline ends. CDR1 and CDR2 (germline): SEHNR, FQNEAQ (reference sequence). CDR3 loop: CASSLGHQPQHF. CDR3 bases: TGTGCCAGCAGCTTAGGTCATCAGCCCCAGCATTTT.

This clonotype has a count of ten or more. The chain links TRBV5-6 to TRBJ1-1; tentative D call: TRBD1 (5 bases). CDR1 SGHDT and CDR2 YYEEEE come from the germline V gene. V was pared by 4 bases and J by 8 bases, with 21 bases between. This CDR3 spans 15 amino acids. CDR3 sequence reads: CASSRLGRGAIEAFF. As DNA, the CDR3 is TGTGCCAGCAGCCGCCTCGGTAGGGGCGCGATAGAAGCTTTCTTT.

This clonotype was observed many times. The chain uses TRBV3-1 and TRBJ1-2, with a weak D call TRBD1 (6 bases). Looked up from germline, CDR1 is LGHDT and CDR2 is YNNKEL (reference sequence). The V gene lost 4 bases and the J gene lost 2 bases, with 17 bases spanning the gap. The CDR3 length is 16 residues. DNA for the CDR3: TGTGCCAGCAGCCTTGGACAGTTTGCAGGGAACTATGGCTACACCTTC. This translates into CASSLGQFAGNYGYTF.

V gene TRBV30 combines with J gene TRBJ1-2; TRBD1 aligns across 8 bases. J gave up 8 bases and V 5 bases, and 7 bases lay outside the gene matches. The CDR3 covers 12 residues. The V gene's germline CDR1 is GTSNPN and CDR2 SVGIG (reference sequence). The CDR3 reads CAWQGAGRGYTF. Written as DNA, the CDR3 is TGTGCCTGGCAGGGGGCAGGTCGGGGCTACACCTTC.

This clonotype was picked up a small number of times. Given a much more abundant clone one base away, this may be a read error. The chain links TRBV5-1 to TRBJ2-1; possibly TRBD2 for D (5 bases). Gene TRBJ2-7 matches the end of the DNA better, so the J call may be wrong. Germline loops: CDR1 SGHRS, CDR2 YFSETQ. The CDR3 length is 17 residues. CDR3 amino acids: CASSLTPGPSSYNEQYF. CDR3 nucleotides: TGCGCCAGCAGCCTAACGCCGGGCCCTAGCTCCTACAATGAGCAGTACTTC.

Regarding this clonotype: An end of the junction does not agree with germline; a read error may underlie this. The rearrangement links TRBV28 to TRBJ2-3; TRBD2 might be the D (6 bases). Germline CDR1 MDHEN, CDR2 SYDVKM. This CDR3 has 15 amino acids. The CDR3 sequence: CASSVPGVSTDTRYF. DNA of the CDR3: TGTGCCAGCAGTGTGCCGGGGGTTAGCACAGATACGCGGTATTTT. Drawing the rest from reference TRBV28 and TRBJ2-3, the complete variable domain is DVKVTQSSRYLVKRTGEKVFLECVQDMDHENMFWYRQDPGLGLRLIYFSYDVKMKEKGDIPEGYSVSREKKERFSLILESASTNQTSMYLCASSVPGVSTDTRYFGPGTRLTVL.

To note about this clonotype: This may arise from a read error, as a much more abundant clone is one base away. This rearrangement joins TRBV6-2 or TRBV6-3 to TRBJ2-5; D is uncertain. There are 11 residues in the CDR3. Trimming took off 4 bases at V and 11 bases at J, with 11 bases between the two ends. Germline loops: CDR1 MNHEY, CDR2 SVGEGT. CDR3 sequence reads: CASSSINDQYF. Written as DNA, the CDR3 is TGTGCCAGCAGTTCCATCAACGATCAGTACTTC.

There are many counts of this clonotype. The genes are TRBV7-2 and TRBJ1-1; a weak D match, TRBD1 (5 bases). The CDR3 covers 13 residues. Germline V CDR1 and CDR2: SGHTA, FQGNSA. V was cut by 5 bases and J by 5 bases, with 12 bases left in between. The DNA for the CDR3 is TGTGCCAGCAGCCGGCGGGGGGTAACTGAAGCTTTCTTT. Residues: CASSRRGVTEAFF.

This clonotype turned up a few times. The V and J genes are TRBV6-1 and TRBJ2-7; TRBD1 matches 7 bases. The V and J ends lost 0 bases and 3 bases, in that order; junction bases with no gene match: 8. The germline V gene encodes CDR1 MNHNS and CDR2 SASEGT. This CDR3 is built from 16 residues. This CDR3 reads CASSEAPLRQGYEQYF. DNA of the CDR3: TGTGCCAGCAGTGAAGCTCCTCTTCGACAGGGCTACGAGCAGTACTTC.

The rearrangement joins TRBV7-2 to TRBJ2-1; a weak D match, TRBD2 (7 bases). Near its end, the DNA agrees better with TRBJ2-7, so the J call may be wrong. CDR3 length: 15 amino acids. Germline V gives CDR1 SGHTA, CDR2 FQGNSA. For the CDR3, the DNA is TGTGCCAGCAGCAGCGGGACATCCCCCTACAATGAGCAGTACTTC. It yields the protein CASSSGTSPYNEQYF.

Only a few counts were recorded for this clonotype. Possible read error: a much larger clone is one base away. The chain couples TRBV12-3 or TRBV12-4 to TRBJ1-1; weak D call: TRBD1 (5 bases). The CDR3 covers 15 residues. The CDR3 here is CASRPGGGRNTKAFF. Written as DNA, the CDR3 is TGTGCCAGCAGGCCTGGGGGAGGGCGGAACACTAAAGCTTTCTTT.